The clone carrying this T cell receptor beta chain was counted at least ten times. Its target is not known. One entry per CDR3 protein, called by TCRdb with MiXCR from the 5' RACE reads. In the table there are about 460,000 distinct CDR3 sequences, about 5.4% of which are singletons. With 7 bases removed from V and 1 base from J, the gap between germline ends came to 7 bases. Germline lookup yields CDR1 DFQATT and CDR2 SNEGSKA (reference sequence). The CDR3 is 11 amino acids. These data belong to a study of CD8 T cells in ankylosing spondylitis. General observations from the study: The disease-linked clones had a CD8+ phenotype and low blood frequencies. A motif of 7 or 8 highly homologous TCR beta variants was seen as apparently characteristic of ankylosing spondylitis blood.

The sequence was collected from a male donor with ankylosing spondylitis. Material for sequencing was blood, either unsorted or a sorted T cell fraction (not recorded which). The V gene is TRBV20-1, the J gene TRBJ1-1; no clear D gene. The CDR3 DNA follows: TGCAGTGGGCGGGAGAACACTGAAGCTTTCTTT. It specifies CSGRENTEAFF.